These 19 T cell receptor beta chains were all obtained from the same sample, sequenced in a study of blood T cells in healthy people across ages. It was with a sample-barcoded 5' primer and a J-beta primer mix that a second PCR of about 6 to 12 cycles was run. From the 5' RACE reads, TCRdb called clonotypes with MiXCR, one entry per CDR3 protein. Altogether under 2 million distinct CDR3 sequences are present, roughly 32% being singletons, with the ten largest covering 11%. The sequencing sample was made of blood. The receptors were gathered from a woman aged 25 to 39 in good health.

Concerning this clonotype itself: A junction end diverges from the germline sequence, so it may reflect a read error. CDR3 coding DNA: TGTGCCGGCAGCTTAGGAACCGGGTCCACCCCGTACTTC. Translation: CAGSLGTGSTPYF. V usage is TRBV7-2 and J usage is TRBJ2-5; D ambiguous. Germline CDR1 and CDR2: SGHTA and FQGNSA. This CDR3 is 13 amino acids long.

In its sample, this clonotype was seen a few times. The CDR3, as DNA: TGTGCCAGCAGCTCTGGGGTAGCGGAGCTCCTGAAGCAGTTCTTC. This gives the protein CASSSGVAELLKQFF. J is TRBJ2-1 and V is TRBV7-9, with D possibly being TRBD2 (6 bases). The CDR3 runs 15 residues. From germline, CDR1 is SEHNR and CDR2 FQNEAQ (reference sequence). The V gene lost 4 bases and the J gene lost 11 bases, with 21 bases spanning the gap.

The chain is built from TRBV28 and TRBJ2-7; 11 positions match TRBD1. V shed 6 bases and J 3 bases; nucleotides not matched to a gene: 7. The CDR3 length is 15 residues. Germline V CDR1 and CDR2: MDHEN, SYDVKM. The CDR3 nucleotides are TGTGCCAGCAGACACGGGACAGGGGGAGTCTACGAGCAGTACTTC. Residues: CASRHGTGGVYEQYF. Looking up the rest from reference TRBV28 and TRBJ2-7 gives the full variable domain: DVKVTQSSRYLVKRTGEKVFLECVQDMDHENMFWYRQDPGLGLRLIYFSYDVKMKEKGDIPEGYSVSREKKERFSLILESASTNQTSMYLCASRHGTGGVYEQYFGPGTRLTVT.

This clonotype was detected ten times or more. The V call is TRBV11-2, the J call TRBJ2-1; 14 bases agree with TRBD2. V dropped 5 bases and J dropped 12; count of bases not matched to a gene: 3. There are 13 residues in the CDR3. Germline-derived CDR1 and CDR2 are SGHAT and FQNNGV. The CDR3 reads CASSPGTSGGQFF. The CDR3 region has the DNA TGTGCCAGCAGCCCCGGGACTAGCGGGGGGCAGTTCTTC.

The V call is TRBV20-1, the J call TRBJ1-2; 9 nucleotides align to TRBD1. The ends lost 6 bases at V and 2 bases at J; junction bases unmatched: 7. CDR1 DFQATT and CDR2 SNEGSKA come from the germline V gene (reference sequence). CDR3 length: 14 residues. This chain's CDR3 is CSAPQGAGNYGYTF. The CDR3 coding sequence is TGCAGTGCCCCACAGGGGGCCGGGAACTATGGCTACACCTTC.

Remarks on this clonotype: A read error may account for a junction end that differs from germline. The gene calls are TRBV28 and TRBJ2-5, with 11 positions matching TRBD1. The CDR3 spans 15 residues. Germline V gene sequence: CDR1 MDHEN, CDR2 SYDVKM. This chain's CDR3 is CASSTRTGGQGTQYF. CDR3 sequence (DNA): TGTGCCAGCAGCACAAGGACAGGGGGCCAAGGGACCCAGTACTTC.

In this sample, this clonotype turned up a few times. The chain carries TRBV10-3 and TRBJ1-5; 7 bases are a match to TRBD1. The germline V gene has CDR1 ENHRY and CDR2 SYGVKD. V dropped 4 bases and J dropped 7; count of bases not matched to a gene: 4. CDR3 length: 13 amino acids. In DNA form, the CDR3 reads TGTGCCATCAGTGGTGAGGGGGCACAGCCCCAGCATTTT. Its protein product is CAISGEGAQPQHF.

In the case of this clonotype: An end of the junction differs from the germline gene, which may be a read error. The CDR3 nucleotides read TGCAGTGCTGGGGGACTAGAAAACTCCTGCAATGAGCAGTTCTTC. It translates to CSAGGLENSCNEQFF. The gene calls are TRBV20-1 and TRBJ2-1, with 8 bases fitting TRBD2. The CDR3 loop spans 15 amino acids. Per germline, CDR1 DFQATT and CDR2 SNEGSKA (reference sequence).

This clonotype has more than one count but fewer than ten. V and J are TRBV7-9 and TRBJ1-2; no definite D call. The germline CDR1 and CDR2 sequences are SEHNR and FQNEAQ (reference sequence). The ends were cut back, 3 bases at V and 7 bases at J, with 12 bases in the middle. CDR3 length equals 13 residues. In DNA, the CDR3 is TGTGCCAGCAGCTTTCCGACGGGTGGTGGCTACACCTTC. It codes for CASSFPTGGGYTF. Looking up the rest from reference TRBV7-9 and TRBJ1-2 gives the full variable domain: DTGVSQNPRHKITKRGQNVTFRCDPISEHNRLYWYRQTLGQGPEFLTYFQNEAQLEKSRLLSDRFSAERPKGSFSTLEIQRTEQGDSAMYLCASSFPTGGGYTFGSGTRLTVV.

J is TRBJ2-7 and V is TRBV24-1; tentative D call: TRBD2 (6 bases). The CDR3 sequence is 14 residues long. V lost 2 bases and J 3 bases, leaving 10 bases between the germline ends. The germline CDR1 and CDR2 sequences are KGHDR and SFDVKD. CDR3 sequence: CATSDWTTNYEQYF. The CDR3 nucleotides are TGTGCCACCAGTGATTGGACTACGAACTACGAGCAGTACTTC.

This clonotype was recorded only once. The V gene is TRBV15, the J gene TRBJ2-7, with a weak D call TRBD1 (6 bases). Germline CDR1 reads LNHNV; CDR2 reads YYDKDF (reference sequence). Trimming took off 5 bases at V and 3 bases at J, with 17 bases between the two ends. CDR3 length: 15 residues. This chain's CDR3 is CATSGGRDTNYEQYF. The CDR3 nucleotides are TGTGCCACCAGCGGAGGAAGGGACACCAACTACGAGCAGTACTTC. The full variable domain, rest sourced from reference TRBV15 and TRBJ2-7, is DAMVIQNPRYQVTQFGKPVTLSCSQTLNHNVMYWYQQKSSQAPKLLFHYYDKDFNNEADTPDNFQSRRPNTSFCFLDIRSPGLGDTAMYLCATSGGRDTNYEQYFGPGTRLTVT.

This clonotype appeared a few times. This chain joins TRBV7-8 and TRBJ2-1, with TRBD2 identical over 8 bases. The V gene end was trimmed by 1 base and the J gene end by 8 bases; junction bases not matched to a gene: 19. Germline loops: CDR1 SGHVS, CDR2 FQNEAQ. The CDR3 runs 19 residues. The DNA for the CDR3 is TGTGCCAGCAGCTTAGTTCGGGTTCTTCGGGGGGGCCTTTCCTATGAGCAGTTCTTC. Translation: CASSLVRVLRGGLSYEQFF. Variable domain in full (rest from reference TRBV7-8 and TRBJ2-1): GAGVSQSPRYKVAKRGQDVALRCDPISGHVSLFWYQQALGQGPEFLTYFQNEAQLDKSGLPSDRFFAERPEGSVSTLKIQRTQQEDSAVYLCASSLVRVLRGGLSYEQFFGPGTRLTVL.

V and J are TRBV7-9 and TRBJ2-1; TRBD2 agrees at 10 bases. The CDR3 spans 17 residues. V was pared by 0 bases and J by 5 bases, with 7 bases of the junction left unmatched. CDR1 is SEHNR and CDR2 is FQNEAQ in the germline V gene (reference sequence). For the CDR3, the DNA is TGTGCCAGCAGCTTAGCGCTAGCGGGAGAACTAGACAATGAGCAGTTCTTC. Amino acid sequence: CASSLALAGELDNEQFF. The full variable domain, completed using reference TRBV7-9 and TRBJ2-1, is DTGVSQNPRHKITKRGQNVTFRCDPISEHNRLYWYRQTLGQGPEFLTYFQNEAQLEKSRLLSDRFSAERPKGSFSTLEIQRTEQGDSAMYLCASSLALAGELDNEQFFGPGTRLTVL.

DNA of the CDR3: TGTGCCAGCAGTTTCCCGGAGCCCCAGGAGACCCAGTACTTC. This codes for CASSFPEPQETQYF. The gene calls are TRBV28 and TRBJ2-5; the D is unclear. This CDR3 region has 14 residues. Germline CDR1 is MDHEN and CDR2 is SYDVKM. V lost 3 bases to trimming and J lost 5 bases, with 13 bases between them.

The chain joins TRBV2 to TRBJ2-2; D remains unclear. The CDR3 consists of 14 residues. Per germline, CDR1 SNHLY and CDR2 FYNNEI. V dropped 7 bases and J dropped 0 bases, with 9 bases sitting between them. As DNA, the CDR3 is TGTGCCAGCATCCAGGATTCGAACACCGGGGAGCTGTTTTTT. It specifies CASIQDSNTGELFF.

This clonotype was counted a few times. The rearrangement joins TRBV12-3 or TRBV12-4 to TRBJ2-7; 10 bases are a match to TRBD1. The CDR3 is 14 amino acids. The V and J ends lost 5 bases and 4 bases, in that order; junction bases with no gene match: 5. The CDR3 loop reads CASSVDRGLYEQYF. For the CDR3, the DNA is TGTGCCAGCAGTGTAGACAGGGGGCTTTACGAGCAGTACTTC.

V is TRBV5-1 and J is TRBJ2-5; a weak D match, TRBD2 (6 bases). Germline loops: CDR1 SGHRS, CDR2 YFSETQ. With 3 bases removed from V and 5 bases from J, the gap between germline ends came to 17 bases. There are 15 residues in the CDR3. CDR3 DNA sequence: TGCGCCAGCAGCTCAGCCGGGACTGTGATGGAGACCCAGTACTTC. It translates to CASSSAGTVMETQYF.

The chain recombines TRBV7-6 with TRBJ2-7, with TRBD1 identical over 7 bases. Germline V gene lookup returns CDR1 SGHVS and CDR2 FNYEAQ. V was clipped by 5 bases and J by 6 bases; unmatched bases: 7. This CDR3 spans 13 amino acids. CDR3 nucleotide sequence: TGTGCCAGCAGCCGAGGGGGCCACGGCGAGCAGTACTTC. This sequence encodes CASSRGGHGEQYF.

This clonotype was found a few times. V usage is TRBV20-1 and J usage is TRBJ1-5; D remains ambiguous. The CDR3 is made up of 15 amino acids. V lost 5 bases to trimming and J lost 2 bases, with 16 bases between them. Per germline, CDR1 DFQATT and CDR2 SNEGSKA (reference sequence). CDR3 sequence: CSAPKDGLGNQPQHF. The CDR3 nucleotides read TGCAGTGCTCCCAAGGACGGGCTAGGCAATCAGCCCCAGCATTTT.